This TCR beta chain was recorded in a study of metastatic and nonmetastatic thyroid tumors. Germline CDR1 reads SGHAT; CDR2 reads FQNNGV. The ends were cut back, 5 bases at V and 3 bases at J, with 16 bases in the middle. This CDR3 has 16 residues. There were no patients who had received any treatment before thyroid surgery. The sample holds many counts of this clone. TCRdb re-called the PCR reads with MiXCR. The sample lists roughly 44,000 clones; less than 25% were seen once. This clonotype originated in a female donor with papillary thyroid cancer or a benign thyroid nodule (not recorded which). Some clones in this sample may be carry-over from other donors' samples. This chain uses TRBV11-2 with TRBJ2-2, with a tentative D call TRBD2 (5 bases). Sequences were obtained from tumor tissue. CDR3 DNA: TGTGCCAGCAGCCCCTTTAGAGGGATCGACACCGGGGAGCTGTTTTTT. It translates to CASSPFRGIDTGELFF.